The 16 T cell receptor beta chains reported below all come from one sample, sequenced in a study of cytomegalovirus exposure and HLA in healthy donors. PCR employed 60 Vbeta and 13 Jbeta primers. The assay was immunoSEQ multiplex PCR, and TCRdb's table has in-frame clones only and misses some. Of some 130,000 clones in the sample, approximately 82% were seen once. The specimen was PBMCs. Receptor source: a female donor in good health and CMV-seronegative.

The chain has TRBV7-2 and TRBJ2-4, with D uncertain. The germline gives CDR1 SGHTA, CDR2 FQGNSA. The CDR3 contains 15 residues. V lost 4 bases and J 6 bases, leaving 16 bases between the germline ends. The chain's CDR3 is CASSSASTRGNIQYF. The CDR3 DNA sequence: TGTGCCAGCAGCTCCGCCTCCACCAGAGGAAACATTCAGTACTTC.

V and J are TRBV7-2 and TRBJ2-7, with 8 nucleotides matching TRBD2. The CDR3 runs 14 residues. The V gene end was trimmed by 3 bases and the J gene end by 0 bases; junction bases not matched to a gene: 1. Germline V gene lookup returns CDR1 SGHTA and CDR2 FQGNSA. For the CDR3, the DNA is TGTGCCAGCAGCTTCGGACTAGCCTCCTACGAGCAGTACTTC. It encodes CASSFGLASYEQYF.

The V and J genes are TRBV4-2 and TRBJ2-1; 11 positions match TRBD2. CDR1 and CDR2 from the germline V gene are LGHNA and YNFKEQ. The CDR3 loop spans 15 amino acids. Trimming took 1 base from V and 7 from J; bases not matched to a gene: 3. The CDR3 DNA reads TGTGCCAGCAGCCAAGGACTAGCGGGATGGAATGAGCAGTTCTTC. Residues: CASSQGLAGWNEQFF.

The chain combines TRBV4-3 with TRBJ2-1; D might be TRBD2 (6 bases). Trimming shortened V by 1 base and J by 15 bases, and 13 bases separated the two germline ends. Germline values: CDR1 LGHNA, CDR2 YSLEER. This CDR3 is 12 amino acids long. In DNA form, the CDR3 reads TGCGCCAGCAGCCAAGGCCGGGGGACGCGGTTCTTC. Protein product: CASSQGRGTRFF.

This clone was counted a few times. This sequence joins TRBV2 and TRBJ2-7; no firm D call. Trimming took off 4 bases at V and 5 bases at J, with 6 bases between the two ends. Germline CDR1 reads SNHLY; CDR2 reads FYNNEI. The CDR3 extends over 11 amino acids. This CDR3 is CASSGLDEQYF. Here the CDR3 DNA reads TGTGCCAGCAGTGGACTGGACGAGCAGTACTTC.

This sequence joins TRBV7-6 and TRBJ1-3, with D possibly matching TRBD1 (6 bases). This CDR3 spans 17 amino acids. Trimming left V 2 bases short and J 3 bases short, with 17 bases between. The germline gives CDR1 SGHVS, CDR2 FNYEAQ. CDR3 amino acids: CASSLPLKGRGGNTIYF. CDR3 nucleotide sequence: TGTGCCAGCAGCTTACCCCTGAAGGGCAGGGGTGGAAACACCATATATTTT.

V gene TRBV27 combines with J gene TRBJ1-4; 7 positions match TRBD1. Trimming cost V 6 bases and J 7 bases; bases outside gene matches: 5. The CDR3 is 13 residues long. From germline, CDR1 is MNHEY and CDR2 SMNVEV (reference sequence). The chain's CDR3 is CASRWTGTEKLFF. In DNA, the CDR3 is TGTGCCAGCAGGTGGACAGGAACTGAAAAACTGTTTTTT.

The chain links TRBV18 to TRBJ2-5; D is ambiguous. This CDR3 region has 13 residues. Trimming shortened V by 3 bases and J by 4 bases, and 9 bases separated the two germline ends. CDR1 is KGHSH and CDR2 is LQKENI in the germline V gene. CDR3 amino acids: CASSPPSSETQYF. CDR3 nucleotides: TGTGCCAGCTCACCTCCCAGTTCAGAGACCCAGTACTTC.

The chain joins TRBV13 to TRBJ2-7; 9 nucleotides line up with TRBD1. Per the germline V gene, CDR1 is PRHDT and CDR2 is FYEKMQ (reference sequence). CDR3 length: 15 residues. The trim removed 5 bases at V and 3 bases at J, leaving 8 bases unmatched. CDR3: CASSTRGQGGYEQYF. For the CDR3, the DNA is TGTGCCAGCAGCACCCGGGGACAGGGAGGCTACGAGCAGTACTTC.

CDR3: CASRGGVGHNEQFF. The CDR3 DNA sequence: TGTGCCAGCAGGGGGGGAGTAGGGCACAATGAGCAGTTCTTC. V usage is TRBV2 and J usage is TRBJ2-1; maybe TRBD2 (6 bases). Germline V lookup: CDR1 SNHLY, CDR2 FYNNEI. V was trimmed by 6 bases and J by 5 bases, leaving 14 bases between them. CDR3 size: 14 residues.

CDR3 nucleotide sequence: TGCGCCAGCAGCCGAGTAACAGCCCAGAACACTGAAGCTTTCTTT. The encoded protein is CASSRVTAQNTEAFF. The chain employs TRBV4-3 and TRBJ1-1; no clear D gene. The CDR3 spans 15 residues. Germline CDR1 LGHNA, CDR2 YSLEER. V lost 4 bases and J 1 base, leaving 13 bases between the germline ends.

The rearrangement joins TRBV27 to TRBJ2-2, with a possible D match to TRBD2 (7 bases). Germline CDR1 is MNHEY and CDR2 is SMNVEV (reference sequence). CDR3 length equals 15 residues. Trimming pared 6 bases from V and 3 bases from J, leaving 14 bases between. The CDR3 nucleotides are TGTGCCAGCAGCCCGAGGGGGGGAGACACCGGGGAGCTGTTTTTT. This gives the protein CASSPRGGDTGELFF.

V usage is TRBV19 and J usage is TRBJ2-6, with 9 positions matching TRBD1. The CDR3 totals 14 residues. Germline V gene lookup returns CDR1 LNHDA and CDR2 SQIVND (reference sequence). Germline trimming cut 6 bases from V and 12 bases from J; bases unmatched to any gene: 9. The CDR3 DNA reads as TGTGCCAGTAGCCAGGGGACAGGGACGGGCGTCCTGACTTTC. It encodes CASSQGTGTGVLTF.

V is TRBV6-1 and J is TRBJ1-2; 7 nucleotides line up with TRBD1. This CDR3 spans 14 amino acids. Trimming at V came to 5 bases and at J to 5 bases, leaving 8 bases not matched to a gene. The germline V gene encodes CDR1 MNHNS and CDR2 SASEGT. The CDR3 sequence is CASSHPGQRYGYTF. The CDR3 DNA sequence: TGTGCCAGCAGTCATCCGGGACAGCGATATGGCTACACCTTC.

The chain recombines TRBV6-6 with TRBJ2-2, with TRBD2 matching over 10 bases. The CDR3 covers 14 residues. Germline loops: CDR1 MNHNY, CDR2 SVGAGI (reference sequence). V shed 7 bases and J 5 bases; nucleotides not matched to a gene: 4. The CDR3 loop is CASKGLAATGELFF. In DNA form, the CDR3 reads TGTGCCAGCAAAGGACTAGCGGCGACCGGGGAGCTGTTTTTT.

V and J are TRBV27 and TRBJ1-2; 8 bases match TRBD1. V shed 3 bases, J shed 6 bases, and the junction held 9 bases outside the gene matches. Germline loops: CDR1 MNHEY, CDR2 SMNVEV (reference sequence). The CDR3 extends over 15 amino acids. In DNA form, the CDR3 reads TGTGCCAGCAGTTTGCGACCGGGACAGGATCATGGCTACACCTTC. Translating it yields CASSLRPGQDHGYTF.